This is a list of T cell receptor beta chains from one sample in a study of blood T cell repertoires in COVID-19. Profiling relied on immunoSEQ multiplex PCR, and the TCRdb table lists in-frame clones only, not all of them. Of about 130,000 clones in the sample, around four fifths were seen once. Material: peripheral blood. The receptors originated from a man in his sixties with acute or convalescent COVID-19. CDR3s include the opening cysteine and the closing phenylalanine or tryptophan. Fields, in order: D gene, V gene, J gene, clone size, CDR3 protein, CDR3 DNA. A D gene is named only where the DNA matches it firmly. Clone size is given for some rows only: seen once, a few or many times, or a class if the clone is expanded.

d_gene: TRBD2
v_gene: TRBV6-5
j_gene: TRBJ2-1
abundance: -
CDR3aa: CASSGLAGGSEQFF
CDR3nt: TGTGCCAGCAGCGGACTAGCGGGAGGAAGTGAGCAGTTCTTC

d_gene: -
v_gene: TRBV19
j_gene: TRBJ1-4
abundance: once
CDR3aa: CASSKRGGEKLFF
CDR3nt: TGTGCCAGTAGTAAGAGGGGAGGCGAAAAACTGTTTTTT

d_gene: TRBD1
v_gene: TRBV5-1
j_gene: TRBJ1-1
abundance: -
CDR3aa: CASSVDRGLAFF
CDR3nt: TGCGCCAGCAGCGTAGACAGGGGGCTGGCTTTCTTT

d_gene: -
v_gene: TRBV25-1
j_gene: TRBJ1-2
abundance: -
CDR3aa: CASSRKDSSFVTGYTF
CDR3nt: TGTGCCAGCAGTCGGAAAGACAGCAGCTTTGTAACTGGCTACACCTTC

d_gene: TRBD1
v_gene: TRBV6-5
j_gene: TRBJ1-6
abundance: -
CDR3aa: CASRDRANSPLHF
CDR3nt: TGTGCCAGCAGGGACAGGGCTAATTCACCCCTCCACTTT

d_gene: TRBD2
v_gene: TRBV7-9
j_gene: TRBJ2-5
abundance: -
CDR3aa: CASSLVSGGPETQYF
CDR3nt: TGTGCCAGCAGCTTAGTCTCGGGAGGGCCGGAGACCCAGTACTTC

d_gene: TRBD1
v_gene: TRBV19
j_gene: TRBJ1-1
abundance: -
CDR3aa: CASSTGGLNTEAFF
CDR3nt: TGTGCCAGTAGTACAGGGGGGTTGAACACTGAAGCTTTCTTT

d_gene: TRBD2
v_gene: TRBV24-1
j_gene: TRBJ2-3
abundance: -
CDR3aa: CATGLGTDTQYF
CDR3nt: TGTGCCACCGGACTAGGCACAGATACGCAGTATTTT

d_gene: -
v_gene: TRBV27
j_gene: TRBJ1-2
abundance: -
CDR3aa: CASSRGGFNYGYTF
CDR3nt: TGTGCCAGCAGTCGAGGGGGTTTTAACTATGGCTACACCTTC

d_gene: TRBD1
v_gene: TRBV5-1
j_gene: TRBJ1-2
abundance: few
CDR3aa: CASKEGTDYGYTF
CDR3nt: TGCGCCAGCAAAGAGGGGACAGACTATGGCTACACCTTC

d_gene: TRBD1
v_gene: TRBV6-5
j_gene: TRBJ2-1
abundance: once
CDR3aa: CASRTDRGLSNEQFF
CDR3nt: TGTGCCAGCCGGACAGACAGGGGGCTTTCCAATGAGCAGTTCTTC

d_gene: TRBD1
v_gene: TRBV9
j_gene: TRBJ1-4
abundance: -
CDR3aa: CASSSGGTNEKLFF
CDR3nt: TGTGCCAGCAGTTCAGGGGGCACTAATGAAAAACTGTTTTTT

d_gene: TRBD2
v_gene: TRBV5-4
j_gene: TRBJ2-3
abundance: -
CDR3aa: CASSLKSGAVDTQYF
CDR3nt: TGTGCCAGCAGCTTGAAAAGCGGGGCCGTAGATACGCAGTATTTT

d_gene: -
v_gene: TRBV3-1/TRBV3-2
j_gene: TRBJ1-6
abundance: -
CDR3aa: CASSPSLTYYNSPLHF
CDR3nt: TGTGCCAGCAGCCCATCTCTCACCTACTATAATTCACCCCTCCACTTT

d_gene: -
v_gene: TRBV27
j_gene: TRBJ1-2
abundance: -
CDR3aa: CASKAELNYGYTF
CDR3nt: TGTGCCAGCAAGGCGGAACTAAACTATGGCTACACCTTC

d_gene: TRBD2
v_gene: TRBV29-1
j_gene: TRBJ2-3
abundance: -
CDR3aa: CSVGGTSGVKQYF
CDR3nt: TGCAGCGTGGGGGGGACTAGCGGGGTAAAGCAGTATTTT

d_gene: TRBD2
v_gene: TRBV5-4
j_gene: TRBJ2-1
abundance: -
CDR3aa: CASSPGGAGNEQFF
CDR3nt: TGTGCCAGCAGCCCGGGGGGGGCCGGGAATGAGCAGTTCTTC

d_gene: -
v_gene: TRBV7-2
j_gene: TRBJ1-5
abundance: -
CDR3aa: CASSFETRNQPQHF
CDR3nt: TGTGCCAGCAGCTTTGAGACAAGGAATCAGCCCCAGCATTTT

d_gene: -
v_gene: TRBV18
j_gene: TRBJ1-1
abundance: many
CDR3aa: CASSPMGGQENTEAFF
CDR3nt: TGTGCCAGCTCACCGATGGGCGGGCAGGAGAACACTGAAGCTTTCTTT

d_gene: TRBD2
v_gene: TRBV24-1
j_gene: TRBJ2-3
abundance: once
CDR3aa: CATSDSPSGGVSDTQYF
CDR3nt: TGTGCCACCAGTGATTCCCCTAGCGGGGGGGTCTCAGATACGCAGTATTTT

d_gene: TRBD1
v_gene: TRBV12-3/TRBV12-4
j_gene: TRBJ1-1
abundance: once
CDR3aa: CASSFGQGEAFF
CDR3nt: TGTGCCAGCAGTTTTGGACAGGGGGAAGCTTTCTTT

d_gene: TRBD2
v_gene: TRBV2
j_gene: TRBJ2-3
abundance: -
CDR3aa: CASKSGVSTDTQYF
CDR3nt: TGTGCCAGCAAAAGCGGGGTTAGCACAGATACGCAGTATTTT

d_gene: -
v_gene: TRBV23-1
j_gene: TRBJ2-5
abundance: -
CDR3aa: CASSHLRGQETQYF
CDR3nt: TGCGCCAGCAGTCATCTCAGGGGTCAAGAGACCCAGTACTTC

d_gene: -
v_gene: TRBV20-1
j_gene: TRBJ1-1
abundance: once
CDR3aa: CSAPHDTEAFF
CDR3nt: TGCAGTGCTCCCCATGACACTGAAGCTTTCTTT

d_gene: TRBD1
v_gene: TRBV11-3
j_gene: TRBJ2-2
abundance: -
CDR3aa: CASSLFPGQGGYTGELFF
CDR3nt: TGTGCCAGCAGCTTATTCCCGGGACAGGGCGGGTACACCGGGGAGCTGTTTTTT

d_gene: -
v_gene: TRBV7-8
j_gene: TRBJ1-2
abundance: -
CDR3aa: CASSLRDIPYSGGYTF
CDR3nt: TGTGCCAGCAGCTTAAGGGACATCCCCTATTCCGGTGGCTACACCTTC

d_gene: TRBD1
v_gene: TRBV6-5
j_gene: TRBJ2-4
abundance: -
CDR3aa: CASSHLTGGKNIQYF
CDR3nt: TGTGCCAGCAGTCATCTGACAGGGGGCAAAAACATTCAGTACTTC

d_gene: TRBD1
v_gene: TRBV25-1
j_gene: TRBJ2-7
abundance: once
CDR3aa: CASSPRTGSLYEQYF
CDR3nt: TGTGCCAGCAGTCCCAGGACAGGGAGCTTGTACGAGCAGTACTTC

d_gene: TRBD1
v_gene: TRBV29-1
j_gene: TRBJ1-2
abundance: many
CDR3aa: CSVPQGANYGYTF
CDR3nt: TGCAGCGTTCCACAGGGGGCTAACTATGGCTACACCTTC

d_gene: -
v_gene: TRBV5-1
j_gene: TRBJ1-1
abundance: -
CDR3aa: CASSIRGPMEATEAFF
CDR3nt: TGCGCCAGCAGCATCAGGGGCCCAATGGAAGCCACTGAAGCTTTCTTT

d_gene: TRBD2
v_gene: TRBV10-3
j_gene: TRBJ2-3
abundance: -
CDR3aa: CAISGAGGLRDTQYF
CDR3nt: TGTGCCATCAGTGGAGCGGGAGGGCTTCGAGATACGCAGTATTTT

d_gene: TRBD1
v_gene: TRBV5-1
j_gene: TRBJ2-2
abundance: -
CDR3aa: CASSLTGTGVRRDTGELFF
CDR3nt: TGCGCCAGCAGCTTGACCGGGACAGGGGTCAGGAGAGACACCGGGGAGCTGTTTTTT

d_gene: TRBD2
v_gene: TRBV11-3
j_gene: TRBJ2-3
abundance: -
CDR3aa: CASSTGTSIVADTQYF
CDR3nt: TGTGCCAGCAGCACCGGGACTAGCATAGTCGCAGATACGCAGTATTTT

d_gene: TRBD1
v_gene: TRBV19
j_gene: TRBJ1-2
abundance: -
CDR3aa: CASEEDRASGYTF
CDR3nt: TGTGCCAGCGAAGAGGACAGGGCGAGCGGCTACACCTTC

d_gene: TRBD1
v_gene: TRBV11-3
j_gene: TRBJ1-2
abundance: -
CDR3aa: CASSLWGTGEDYGYTF
CDR3nt: TGTGCCAGCAGCTTATGGGGTACAGGGGAAGACTATGGCTACACCTTC

d_gene: -
v_gene: TRBV6-1
j_gene: TRBJ2-7
abundance: -
CDR3aa: CASSEAPERSSYEQYF
CDR3nt: TGTGCCAGCAGTGAAGCCCCCGAGAGAAGCTCCTACGAGCAGTACTTC

d_gene: -
v_gene: TRBV3-1/TRBV3-2
j_gene: TRBJ1-5
abundance: -
CDR3aa: CASSQVAGVLQPQHF
CDR3nt: TGTGCCAGCAGCCAAGTGGCAGGGGTTCTACAGCCCCAGCATTTT

d_gene: -
v_gene: TRBV12-3/TRBV12-4
j_gene: TRBJ1-1
abundance: -
CDR3aa: CASSFRGSGEAFF
CDR3nt: TGTGCCAGCAGTTTTAGGGGATCGGGTGAAGCTTTCTTT

d_gene: -
v_gene: TRBV6-1
j_gene: TRBJ2-6
abundance: -
CDR3aa: CASSDSVSGGANVLTF
CDR3nt: TGTGCCAGCAGTGATAGCGTATCGGGCGGGGCCAACGTCCTGACTTTC

d_gene: TRBD1
v_gene: TRBV5-6
j_gene: TRBJ2-7
abundance: -
CDR3aa: CASSWGTGTSYEQYF
CDR3nt: TGTGCCAGCAGCTGGGGGACAGGTACCTCCTACGAGCAGTACTTC

d_gene: TRBD2
v_gene: TRBV3-1/TRBV3-2
j_gene: TRBJ2-1
abundance: -
CDR3aa: CASSQFTSGGPYNEQFF
CDR3nt: TGTGCCAGCAGCCAGTTTACTAGCGGGGGTCCCTACAATGAGCAGTTCTTC

d_gene: -
v_gene: TRBV6-2/TRBV6-3
j_gene: TRBJ1-1
abundance: -
CDR3aa: CASSYSRRVTEAFF
CDR3nt: TGTGCCAGCAGTTACTCGCGCAGGGTCACTGAAGCTTTCTTT

d_gene: TRBD2
v_gene: TRBV7-3
j_gene: TRBJ2-1
abundance: few
CDR3aa: CASSPQLAGVNEQFF
CDR3nt: TGTGCCAGCAGCCCGCAGTTAGCGGGAGTTAATGAGCAGTTCTTC

d_gene: -
v_gene: TRBV5-1
j_gene: TRBJ1-1
abundance: -
CDR3aa: CASSLRGNTEAFF
CDR3nt: TGCGCCAGCAGCTTGAGGGGGAACACTGAAGCTTTCTTT

d_gene: TRBD1
v_gene: TRBV15
j_gene: TRBJ1-2
abundance: -
CDR3aa: CATSRDRGVGGYTF
CDR3nt: TGTGCCACCAGCAGGGACAGGGGGGTAGGTGGCTACACCTTC

d_gene: TRBD1
v_gene: TRBV10-3
j_gene: TRBJ2-7
abundance: -
CDR3aa: CATRQGYEQYF
CDR3nt: TGTGCCACTAGACAGGGGTACGAGCAGTACTTC

d_gene: -
v_gene: TRBV6-5
j_gene: TRBJ2-7
abundance: once
CDR3aa: CASSFGISEQYF
CDR3nt: TGTGCCAGCAGCTTTGGCATAAGCGAGCAGTACTTC

d_gene: TRBD1
v_gene: TRBV19
j_gene: TRBJ1-5
abundance: -
CDR3aa: CATTRNDRDRAPQHF
CDR3nt: TGTGCCACCACGAGAAACGACAGGGATCGGGCGCCCCAGCATTTT

d_gene: -
v_gene: TRBV6-1
j_gene: TRBJ2-7
abundance: few
CDR3aa: CASSEGAGEQYF
CDR3nt: TGTGCCAGCAGTGAAGGGGCCGGAGAGCAGTACTTC

d_gene: TRBD2
v_gene: TRBV29-1
j_gene: TRBJ2-5
abundance: -
CDR3aa: CSVVAGGLAGGELETQYF
CDR3nt: TGCAGCGTTGTTGCCGGCGGACTAGCGGGGGGAGAACTAGAGACCCAGTACTTC

d_gene: TRBD2
v_gene: TRBV4-1
j_gene: TRBJ2-1
abundance: -
CDR3aa: CASSLPSGSSYNEQFF
CDR3nt: TGCGCCAGCAGCCTACCAAGCGGGAGCTCCTACAATGAGCAGTTCTTC

d_gene: -
v_gene: TRBV5-1
j_gene: TRBJ1-2
abundance: -
CDR3aa: CASSHRATTNYGYTF
CDR3nt: TGCGCCAGCAGCCACCGAGCCACCACTAACTATGGCTACACCTTC